Shown below are 5 T cell receptor beta chains from a single sample sequenced in a study of technical replicates of blood from several donors. Sequenced by immunoSEQ multiplex PCR; TCRdb stores in-frame clones only, minus some. Of around 83,000 clones listed, around 94% are singletons. Sequenced sample: T cells isolated from PBMCs. All receptors derive from a human donor in good health.

The chain joins TRBV5-6 to TRBJ1-2; D remains unclear. Trimming took 2 bases from V and 2 from J, leaving 7 bases between them. Germline V lookup: CDR1 SGHDT, CDR2 YYEEEE. This CDR3 comprises 13 residues. In nucleotides, the CDR3 is TGTGCCAGCAGCTTTTACAAAAACTATGGCTACACCTTC. This gives the protein CASSFYKNYGYTF.

V is TRBV27 and J is TRBJ1-5, with D possibly being TRBD1 (6 bases). This CDR3 has 15 residues. V lost 2 bases and J 7 bases, leaving 15 bases between the germline ends. From germline, CDR1 is MNHEY and CDR2 SMNVEV (reference sequence). CDR3 sequence (DNA): TGTGCCAGCAGTTTAAGGGGGGGGAAGGAGCAGCCCCAGCATTTT. Amino acid sequence: CASSLRGGKEQPQHF.

This rearrangement joins TRBV5-1 to TRBJ1-5; tentative D call: TRBD1 (6 bases). Trimming removed 0 bases from V and 4 bases from J, with 11 bases in between. The CDR3 is 15 amino acids. Germline lookup yields CDR1 SGHRS and CDR2 YFSETQ. CDR3: CASSLVRDTNQPQHF. For the CDR3, the DNA is TGCGCCAGCAGCTTGGTCCGGGACACTAATCAGCCCCAGCATTTT.

The chain recombines TRBV28 with TRBJ1-5; 8 bases fit TRBD1. V gave up 3 bases and J gave up 0 bases; unmatched junction bases: 7. CDR1 and CDR2 (germline): MDHEN, SYDVKM. The CDR3 sequence is 17 residues long. The DNA of the CDR3 is TGTGCCAGCAGTTTCCGGGACAGGCGATATAGCAATCAGCCCCAGCATTTT. This codes for CASSFRDRRYSNQPQHF.

The gene calls are TRBV5-1 and TRBJ2-7; 7 bases fit TRBD1. Germline V gene lookup returns CDR1 SGHRS and CDR2 YFSETQ. V lost 1 base and J lost 2; bases outside the gene matches: 9. The CDR3 consists of 16 residues. The CDR3 bases are TGCGCCAGCAGCTTGATAGCCCGGGACAGTACCTACGAGCAGTACTTC. This codes for CASSLIARDSTYEQYF.